Shown below are 13 T cell receptor beta chains from a single sample sequenced in a study of blood T cell repertoires in COVID-19. The assay was immunoSEQ multiplex PCR, and TCRdb's table has in-frame clones only and misses some. The sample lists about 120,000 clones; about 88% were seen once. Specimen: peripheral blood. These receptors were obtained from an elderly woman with acute or convalescent COVID-19.

The chain combines TRBV19 with TRBJ1-6; possible D gene TRBD1, 6 bases. V gave up 8 bases and J gave up 7 bases, with 15 bases separating them. This CDR3 has 14 residues. Per germline, CDR1 LNHDA and CDR2 SQIVND (reference sequence). The CDR3 nucleotides are TGTGCCAGTGGGGAACAGGGAGGGAATTCACCCCTCCACTTT. Its protein is CASGEQGGNSPLHF.

In its sample, this clone was seen once. The rearrangement links TRBV7-9 to TRBJ1-3, with no clear D. The CDR3 is made up of 15 amino acids. V lost 2 bases to trimming and J lost 0 bases, with 8 bases between them. The germline gives CDR1 SEHNR, CDR2 FQNEAQ (reference sequence). CDR3 nucleotide sequence: TGTGCCAGCAGCTTATTTAGTCCCTCTGGAAACACCATATATTTT. Translated, it gives CASSLFSPSGNTIYF.

The rearrangement joins TRBV15 to TRBJ2-7; tentatively, D is TRBD2 (5 bases). The germline CDR1 and CDR2 sequences are LNHNV and YYDKDF (reference sequence). Trimming took off 3 bases at V and 1 base at J, with 13 bases between the two ends. There are 15 residues in the CDR3. CDR3 sequence reads: CATSSLGRGSYEQYF. CDR3 DNA: TGTGCCACCAGCAGTTTAGGACGGGGATCCTACGAGCAGTACTTC.

The CDR3 sequence is CASSRDRGGGYTF. The CDR3 DNA is TGTGCCAGCAGCAGAGACAGGGGAGGAGGCTACACCTTC. The rearrangement uses TRBV9 and TRBJ1-2, with TRBD1 matching over 8 bases. CDR1 is SGDLS and CDR2 is YYNGEE in the germline V gene. The CDR3 runs to 13 residues. The V segment lost 4 bases and the J segment 8 bases; nucleotides outside the gene matches: 7.

The chain uses TRBV3-1 (or the pseudogene TRBV3-2) and TRBJ2-1, with D possibly being TRBD2 (5 bases). V was pared by 4 bases and J by 0 bases, with 13 bases between. Germline CDR1 is LGHDT and CDR2 is YNNKEL (reference sequence). The CDR3 loop spans 16 amino acids. CDR3 amino acids: CASSPFGGRSYNEQFF. The CDR3 DNA reads as TGTGCCAGCAGCCCCTTCGGCGGGCGCTCCTACAATGAGCAGTTCTTC.

Only one count was recorded for this clone. The V and J genes are TRBV18 and TRBJ2-7, with TRBD1 identical over 8 bases. Germline V lookup: CDR1 KGHSH, CDR2 LQKENI. The V segment lost 1 base and the J segment 4 bases; nucleotides outside the gene matches: 6. This CDR3 region has 15 residues. Written as DNA, the CDR3 is TGTGCCAGCTCACCACTAGGACAGGGCGGTTACGAGCAGTACTTC. Translated: CASSPLGQGGYEQYF.

The chain couples TRBV6-5 to TRBJ2-5; 7 nucleotides match TRBD1. Germline V gene sequence: CDR1 MNHEY, CDR2 SVGAGI. The CDR3 has 15 amino acids. V shed 0 bases and J 7 bases; nucleotides not matched to a gene: 8. Here the CDR3 reads CASSYSTDRVGTQYF. The DNA for the CDR3 is TGTGCCAGCAGTTACTCGACCGACAGGGTAGGGACCCAGTACTTC.

This chain uses TRBV9 with TRBJ2-1; D may be TRBD2 (5 bases). The germline CDR1 and CDR2 sequences are SGDLS and YYNGEE. The CDR3 consists of 13 residues. V was shortened by 3 bases and J by 10 bases, with 14 bases between the two germline ends. This CDR3 reads CASSGGSADEQFF. In nucleotides, the CDR3 is TGTGCCAGCAGCGGAGGCTCAGCGGACGAGCAGTTCTTC.

The chain links TRBV2 to TRBJ1-5, with TRBD1 identical over 9 bases. With V trimmed by 4 bases and J by 9 bases, 7 bases remained unmatched. Germline CDR1 and CDR2: SNHLY and FYNNEI. The CDR3 contains 14 residues. Written as DNA, the CDR3 is TGTGCCAGCAGTGTGGGACAGGGTTACGGGCCCCAGCATTTT. Translating it yields CASSVGQGYGPQHF.

This chain connects TRBV3-1 (or the pseudogene TRBV3-2) to TRBJ2-1; 9 positions match TRBD1. Germline values: CDR1 LGHDT, CDR2 YNNKEL (reference sequence). The CDR3 has 15 amino acids. V lost 1 base and J lost 9; bases outside the gene matches: 7. DNA for the CDR3: TGTGCCAGCAGCCAAGGGACAGGGGTTTGGGGTGAGCAGTTCTTC. It specifies CASSQGTGVWGEQFF.

V is TRBV10-3 and J is TRBJ2-1; the match to TRBD2 covers 8 bases. CDR1 and CDR2 (germline): ENHRY, SYGVKD. V lost 8 bases and J lost 8; bases outside the gene matches: 11. The CDR3 spans 14 residues. The CDR3 spells CAIGARRGDYEQFF. CDR3 sequence (DNA): TGTGCCATCGGGGCCCGGCGGGGGGACTATGAGCAGTTCTTC.

The CDR3 nucleotides are TGCGCCAGCAGCCAGTCTAGCACCGCCTACAATGAGCAGTTCTTC. This gives the protein CASSQSSTAYNEQFF. The V and J genes are TRBV4-3 and TRBJ2-1, with TRBD2 as a possible D gene (5 bases). Trimming took 3 bases from V and 2 from J, leaving 11 bases between them. Germline lookup yields CDR1 LGHNA and CDR2 YSLEER. The CDR3 has 15 amino acids.

The chain uses TRBV5-6 and TRBJ2-1; 7 bases map to TRBD1. The CDR3 loop spans 15 amino acids. V lost 4 bases to trimming and J lost 7 bases; unmatched junction nucleotides: 11. Per germline, CDR1 SGHDT and CDR2 YYEEEE. The CDR3 protein is CASSQGVQLLNEQFF. The CDR3, as DNA: TGTGCCAGCAGCCAGGGGGTACAACTCCTAAATGAGCAGTTCTTC.